Shown below are 26 T cell receptor beta chains from a single sample sequenced in a study of PD-1 blockade in classical Hodgkin lymphoma (dated by TCRdb to 2018 to 2020). Libraries were prepared through the immunoSEQ multiplex PCR assay. TCRdb mirrors the immuneACCESS table, restricted to in-frame sequences. Some clones are absent from its copies; in checked studies, under half trace to an unresolved V gene, and the reason for the others is unknown. The sample table contains some 11,000 clones; only one count was recorded for roughly four fifths of them. About 3.5% of the sample goes to the ten largest clones. The time point label here, explained by the study, means: cycle 4 day 1 (C4D1), after about 6 weeks of nivolumab. All trial patients had relapsed after autologous stem cell transplantation, with cohorts A, B and C differing in prior brentuximab vedotin exposure. Using a Miltenyi CD4+ T cell isolation kit, CD4+ T cells were purified from thawed PBMCs through magnetic negative selection.

The sequencing here drew on CD4+ T cells from blood, taken before the fourth cycle of nivolumab. The receptors here all came from a human donor with classical Hodgkin lymphoma.

The V call is TRBV7-9, the J call TRBJ1-3, with D tentatively TRBD1 (6 bases). From germline, CDR1 is SEHNR and CDR2 FQNEAQ (reference sequence). This CDR3 is built from 15 residues. Trimming took 4 bases from V and 0 from J, leaving 10 bases between them. The CDR3 protein is CASSSRTDSGNTIYF. DNA for the CDR3: TGTGCCAGCAGCTCTCGGACAGACTCTGGAAACACCATATATTTT.

The V call is TRBV7-8, the J call TRBJ2-1, with a weak D call TRBD2 (6 bases). This CDR3 spans 13 amino acids. CDR1 is SGHVS and CDR2 is FQNEAQ in the germline V gene. V lost 4 bases and J lost 9, with 13 bases in between. The CDR3 bases are TGTGCCAGCAGCTCCGGGGAGGTGGGTGAGCAGTTCTTC. Protein product: CASSSGEVGEQFF.

The V and J genes are TRBV7-8 and TRBJ2-7; TRBD2 matches 9 bases. V shed 5 bases, J shed 0 bases, and the junction held 2 bases outside the gene matches. Germline-derived CDR1 and CDR2 are SGHVS and FQNEAQ. The CDR3 loop spans 14 amino acids. For the CDR3, the DNA is TGTGCCAGCAGCACTAGCGGGTCCTCCTACGAGCAGTACTTC. Its translation is CASSTSGSSYEQYF.

In its sample, this clone was seen a few times. This sequence joins TRBV5-1 and TRBJ1-2; 9 positions agree with TRBD1. V lost 4 bases to trimming and J lost 8 bases; unmatched junction nucleotides: 15. The germline CDR1 and CDR2 sequences are SGHRS and YFSETQ. The CDR3 contains 16 residues. CDR3 sequence reads: CASSPGGTTGGDGYTF. The CDR3 nucleotides are TGCGCCAGCAGCCCCGGGGGCACAACAGGGGGCGACGGCTACACCTTC.

This clone came up once. The chain couples TRBV7-8 to TRBJ1-4, with D possibly matching TRBD1 (5 bases). The CDR3 consists of 14 residues. The germline V gene has CDR1 SGHVS and CDR2 FQNEAQ. Trimming pared 5 bases from V and 7 bases from J, leaving 14 bases between. The CDR3 sequence is CASSVGGRSEKLFF. CDR3 bases: TGTGCCAGCAGCGTCGGGGGTCGGAGTGAAAAACTGTTTTTT. Full variable domain (rest looked up from reference TRBV7-8 and TRBJ1-4): GAGVSQSPRYKVAKRGQDVALRCDPISGHVSLFWYQQALGQGPEFLTYFQNEAQLDKSGLPSDRFFAERPEGSVSTLKIQRTQQEDSAVYLCASSVGGRSEKLFFGSGTQLSVL.

V and J are TRBV6-6 and TRBJ1-1; D perhaps matches TRBD1 (6 bases). The germline gives CDR1 MNHNY, CDR2 SVGAGI (reference sequence). This CDR3 is 13 amino acids long. With 6 bases removed from V and 3 bases from J, the gap between germline ends came to 11 bases. The CDR3 DNA is TGTGCCAGCAGCCGCTACAGGGACACTGAAGCTTTCTTT. This encodes CASSRYRDTEAFF.

This clone was counted a single time. This chain links TRBV7-9 with TRBJ2-2; perhaps D is TRBD1 or TRBD2 (6 bases each). CDR3 length: 16 amino acids. Trimming cost V 7 bases and J 3 bases, with 18 bases left between them. CDR1 SEHNR and CDR2 FQNEAQ come from the germline V gene (reference sequence). The CDR3 region has the DNA TGTGCCAGCAATAAAGGGGGGACCTTATACACCGGGGAGCTGTTTTTT. This gives the protein CASNKGGTLYTGELFF.

The CDR3 DNA sequence: TGTGCCAGCACGACTAGCAATAATCAGCCCCAGCATTTT. Its translation is CASTTSNNQPQHF. V usage is TRBV6-6 and J usage is TRBJ1-5; D is ambiguous. Germline V gives CDR1 MNHNY, CDR2 SVGAGI (reference sequence). There are 13 residues in the CDR3. Trimming stripped 7 bases from V and 4 bases from J, with 11 bases between.

The chain couples TRBV5-1 to TRBJ2-4; 11 nucleotides line up with TRBD1. Unmatched junction bases numbered 8, after V lost 5 bases and J lost 4 bases. Germline V gene lookup returns CDR1 SGHRS and CDR2 YFSETQ. The CDR3 has 16 residues. CDR3 loop: CASRTGTGGSKNIQYF. The DNA of the CDR3 is TGCGCCAGCAGAACAGGGACAGGGGGATCTAAAAACATTCAGTACTTC.

This rearrangement joins TRBV23-1 to TRBJ2-2; 9 bases match TRBD1. TRBV23-1 is recorded as an ORF, its role being uncertain. The CDR3 sequence is 19 residues long. The V and J ends lost 0 bases and 2 bases, in that order; junction bases with no gene match: 10. CDR3 sequence: CASSQSGGDRERNTGELFF. The CDR3 bases are TGCGCCAGCAGTCAATCGGGGGGGGACAGGGAAAGAAACACCGGGGAGCTGTTTTTT.

V is TRBV5-6 and J is TRBJ2-5; D gene uncertain. Germline CDR1 and CDR2: SGHDT and YYEEEE. The CDR3 is 14 residues long. The ends were cut back, 0 bases at V and 5 bases at J, with 11 bases in the middle. Here the CDR3 DNA reads TGTGCCAGCAGCTTGGGGCTTACGGAGGAGACCCAGTACTTC. This sequence encodes CASSLGLTEETQYF.

This chain connects TRBV6-6 to TRBJ2-7; a weak D match, TRBD1 (6 bases). V shed 6 bases and J shed 7 bases, with 22 bases lying between them. This CDR3 comprises 15 residues. Germline lookup yields CDR1 MNHNY and CDR2 SVGAGI (reference sequence). The CDR3 region is CASRGWEQGLWEQYF. Written as DNA, the CDR3 is TGTGCCAGCAGGGGTTGGGAACAGGGCCTATGGGAGCAGTACTTC.

The rearrangement uses TRBV5-6 and TRBJ2-3; 12 bases line up with TRBD2. The V gene's germline CDR1 is SGHDT and CDR2 YYEEEE. The V and J ends lost 2 bases and 5 bases, in that order; junction bases with no gene match: 6. This CDR3 is 16 amino acids long. The CDR3 here is CASSLFGLAGRDTQYF. The CDR3 DNA reads as TGTGCCAGCAGCTTATTCGGACTAGCGGGAAGAGATACGCAGTATTTT.

The rearrangement uses TRBV28 and TRBJ2-2; possibly TRBD2 for D (5 bases). The germline V gene has CDR1 MDHEN and CDR2 SYDVKM. This CDR3 has 13 amino acids. V lost 11 bases and J 1 base, leaving 11 bases between the germline ends. CDR3 loop: CASGWGNTGELFF. For the CDR3, the DNA is TGTGCCTCGGGGTGGGGGAACACCGGGGAGCTGTTTTTT. The full variable domain, its missing parts supplied by reference TRBV28 and TRBJ2-2, is DVKVTQSSRYLVKRTGEKVFLECVQDMDHENMFWYRQDPGLGLRLIYFSYDVKMKEKGDIPEGYSVSREKKERFSLILESASTNQTSMYLCASGWGNTGELFFGEGSRLTVL.

The count of this clone is one. This chain uses TRBV6-8 with TRBJ2-3; D ambiguous. Germline V CDR1 and CDR2: MNHGY, SAAAGT. Trimming removed 4 bases at V and 11 bases at J, with 10 bases between. The CDR3 consists of 11 residues. This CDR3 reads CASSWGSGQYF. CDR3 nucleotides: TGTGCCAGCAGTTGGGGTTCGGGGCAGTATTTT.

V is TRBV7-9 and J is TRBJ1-6; 8 nucleotides line up with TRBD1. Germline trimming cut 5 bases from V and 6 bases from J; bases unmatched to any gene: 3. This CDR3 region has 14 residues. Germline V gene data show CDR1 as SEHNR and CDR2 as FQNEAQ (reference sequence). The CDR3 DNA follows: TGTGCCAGCAGCACTGGACAGGGTAATTCACCCCTCCACTTT. Its translation: CASSTGQGNSPLHF.

The chain couples TRBV5-4 to TRBJ2-3; D uncertain. Germline V CDR1 and CDR2: SGHNT, YYREEE (reference sequence). The germline V and J ends were trimmed by 4 bases and 2 bases, with 20 bases remaining between them. The CDR3 has 17 residues. CDR3: CASSLDVVEFVTDTQYF. The CDR3, as DNA: TGTGCCAGCAGCCTCGATGTAGTCGAGTTCGTCACAGATACGCAGTATTTT.

V is TRBV5-4 and J is TRBJ2-1, with 11 bases that match TRBD2. The germline gives CDR1 SGHNT, CDR2 YYREEE (reference sequence). The J segment lost 6 bases and the V segment lost 1 base, leaving 6 bases of the junction unmatched. This CDR3 region has 16 residues. The CDR3 sequence is CASSLYRLAGLNEQFF. CDR3 coding DNA: TGTGCCAGCAGCTTGTATAGACTAGCGGGGCTCAATGAGCAGTTCTTC.

The chain joins TRBV27 to TRBJ2-7; TRBD2 matches 7 bases. Trimming at V came to 2 bases and at J to 3 bases, leaving 13 bases not matched to a gene. The CDR3 spans 17 residues. Per germline, CDR1 MNHEY and CDR2 SMNVEV (reference sequence). Written as DNA, the CDR3 is TGTGCCAGCAGTTTAGGGGGGGATGGACTACCTGGCTACGAGCAGTACTTC. This encodes CASSLGGDGLPGYEQYF.

The chain employs TRBV27 and TRBJ2-1; no definite D call. Germline V gene sequence: CDR1 MNHEY, CDR2 SMNVEV (reference sequence). The CDR3 spans 14 residues. V lost 9 bases to trimming and J lost 0 bases, with 12 bases between them. CDR3 sequence (DNA): TGTGCCAGTACGAGGCTGAGCTCCTACAATGAGCAGTTCTTC. Its protein product is CASTRLSSYNEQFF.

The chain employs TRBV4-2 and TRBJ1-1; a weak D match, TRBD1 (5 bases). From germline, CDR1 is LGHNA and CDR2 YNFKEQ. The CDR3 is 18 residues long. V was cut by 6 bases and J by 0 bases, with 23 bases left in between. CDR3 DNA sequence: TGTGCCAGCAGTAAAAAGGGGCTTCTTGGCAACATGAACACTGAAGCTTTCTTT. Encoded protein: CASSKKGLLGNMNTEAFF.

The rearrangement uses TRBV29-1 and TRBJ2-3; TRBD2 matches at 12 bases. V lost 4 bases, J lost 6 bases, and 5 bases stayed unmatched. CDR1 is SQVTM and CDR2 is ANQGSEA in the germline V gene. The CDR3 is 14 amino acids. Here the CDR3 DNA reads TGCAGCGTTGTTAGGCTAGCGGGAGGGGATACGCAGTATTTT. The encoded protein is CSVVRLAGGDTQYF.

The chain carries TRBV30 and TRBJ1-1; a possible D gene is TRBD1 (6 bases). V was shortened by 5 bases and J by 8 bases, with 18 bases between the two germline ends. This CDR3 has 13 residues. Germline values: CDR1 GTSNPN, CDR2 SVGIG (reference sequence). The CDR3 DNA reads TGTGCCTGGGCCCCAGACAGGCCGAAGGAAGCTTTCTTT. The encoded protein is CAWAPDRPKEAFF.

The V gene is TRBV5-1, the J gene TRBJ1-1; D is unclear. In germline, CDR1 is SGHRS, CDR2 YFSETQ. Trimming cost V 1 base and J 1 base, with 14 bases left between them. This CDR3 spans 16 amino acids. CDR3 bases: TGCGCCAGCAGCTTGTCTTGGTTAGGAGGGAACACTGAAGCTTTCTTT. It is translated as CASSLSWLGGNTEAFF.

V usage is TRBV2 and J usage is TRBJ2-2; TRBD1 might be the D (6 bases). Germline CDR1 SNHLY, CDR2 FYNNEI. There are 14 residues in the CDR3. Trimming pared 6 bases from V and 1 base from J, leaving 9 bases between. CDR3 bases: TGTGCCAGCAGCCTCAGGGGGAACACCGGGGAGCTGTTTTTT. This translates into CASSLRGNTGELFF.

The table lists this clone with a few counts. This CDR3 is also generated by other DNA sequences in the sample. The V and J genes are TRBV5-4 and TRBJ2-5; 16 bases map to TRBD2. The V gene's germline CDR1 is SGHNT and CDR2 YYREEE (reference sequence). J was trimmed by 5 bases and V by 4 bases; bases with no gene match: 8. The CDR3 is 17 amino acids. This CDR3 reads CASSPGLAGGPEETQYF. Written as DNA, the CDR3 is TGTGCCAGCAGCCCGGGACTAGCGGGAGGGCCGGAGGAGACCCAGTACTTC.